The 29 T cell receptor beta chains presented below share a single source sample, sequenced in a study of blood T cells in healthy people across ages. Primers used in a second PCR of roughly 7 to 12 cycles were a sample-barcoded 5' primer and a J-beta primer mix. TCRdb reanalysed the 5' RACE reads using MiXCR and keeps one entry per CDR3 protein. The sample has under 800,000 distinct CDR3 sequences, about 42% seen once. Input material: blood. The receptor set was obtained from a woman aged 60 to 75 in good health.

This clonotype was counted at least ten times. This rearrangement joins TRBV21-1 to TRBJ1-2; TRBD1, as called in the table, went unchecked against the DNA. TRBV21-1 is a pseudogene locus. The CDR3 sequence is 14 residues long. CDR3: CASTKSQGTYGYTF. As DNA, the CDR3 is TGTGCCAGCACTAAATCACAGGGGACCTATGGCTACACCTTC.

The CDR3 region has the DNA TGTGCCAGTAGCCACTTCGGCGAGCAGTACTTC. Residues: CASSHFGEQYF. The chain recombines TRBV19 with TRBJ2-7; D is uncertain. V dropped 6 bases and J dropped 6 bases, with 9 bases sitting between them. Looked up from germline, CDR1 is LNHDA and CDR2 is SQIVND (reference sequence). The CDR3 runs to 11 residues.

The V and J genes are TRBV20-1 and TRBJ1-5; TRBD1 aligns across 7 bases. From germline, CDR1 is DFQATT and CDR2 SNEGSKA (reference sequence). CDR3 length equals 14 residues. V shed 4 bases, J shed 2 bases, and the junction held 5 bases outside the gene matches. The CDR3 reads CSANRGRGNQPQHF. The CDR3 coding sequence is TGCAGTGCTAACAGGGGTCGGGGCAATCAGCCCCAGCATTTT.

As concerns this clonotype: This may be a read error: a much more frequent sequence differs by one nucleotide. The J gene is TRBJ2-1, the V gene TRBV10-3, with 12 bases that match TRBD2. This CDR3 comprises 15 residues. CDR1 is ENHRY, CDR2 SYGVKD, per germline. In DNA form, the CDR3 reads TGTGCCATCAGTGGGGGACTAGCGGGTTACAGTGAGCAGTTCTTC. Amino acid sequence: CAISGGLAGYSEQFF.

At least ten counts were recorded for this clonotype. V and J are TRBV6-6 and TRBJ1-5, with no clear D. Trimming removed 5 bases from V and 5 bases from J, with 10 bases in between. Germline V gene data show CDR1 as MNHNY and CDR2 as SVGAGI (reference sequence). The CDR3 runs 13 residues. Written as DNA, the CDR3 is TGTGCCAGCAGTCAATTAAACCATCAGCCCCAGCATTTT. It specifies CASSQLNHQPQHF.

This clonotype appeared a few times. V and J are TRBV5-1 and TRBJ2-1; 9 bases fit TRBD2. This CDR3 spans 15 amino acids. The germline CDR1 and CDR2 sequences are SGHRS and YFSETQ. J gave up 9 bases and V 4 bases, and 11 bases lay outside the gene matches. CDR3 loop: CASSPNTGLAFEQFF. CDR3 coding DNA: TGCGCCAGCAGCCCAAATACCGGACTAGCGTTTGAGCAGTTCTTC.

This sequence joins TRBV12-3 or TRBV12-4 and TRBJ2-1, with D perhaps assigned TRBD1 or TRBD2 (5 bases each). This CDR3 has 11 amino acids. With 5 bases removed from V and 12 bases from J, the gap between germline ends came to 11 bases. In DNA, the CDR3 is TGTGCCAGCAGTCTAGGGGCGGGGCAGTTCTTC. This codes for CASSLGAGQFF.

This CDR3 reads CATSQGAGETQYF. The CDR3 DNA is TGTGCCACCAGCCAGGGGGCCGGGGAGACCCAGTACTTC. The chain is built from TRBV24-1 and TRBJ2-5, with TRBD1 matching over 8 bases. The V gene's germline CDR1 is KGHDR and CDR2 SFDVKD. The CDR3 loop spans 13 amino acids. J gave up 5 bases and V 7 bases, and 5 bases lay outside the gene matches.

On this clonotype itself: This may come from a read error, since a much larger clone is one base off. This chain uses TRBV20-1 with TRBJ1-6, with 7 bases lining up with TRBD1. Trimming cost V 6 bases and J 10 bases; bases outside gene matches: 9. Germline V CDR1 and CDR2: DFQATT, SNEGSKA (reference sequence). This CDR3 spans 13 amino acids. DNA of the CDR3: TGCAGTGCCCACACAGGGGAGGAGTCACCCCTCCACTTT. This gives the protein CSAHTGEESPLHF.

In its sample, this clonotype was seen once. This sequence joins TRBV12-3 or TRBV12-4 and TRBJ2-1; 8 bases fit TRBD1. This CDR3 contains 14 residues. J lost 8 bases, V lost 5 bases, and 8 bases had no gene match. The CDR3, as DNA: TGTGCCAGCAGTCCGTCGGACAGGGCCGATGAGCAGTTCTTC. It codes for CASSPSDRADEQFF.

In DNA, the CDR3 is TGCAGTGCAACTTACAGGGCCATGAGCACTGAAGCTTTCTTT. Protein product: CSATYRAMSTEAFF. The chain has TRBV20-1 and TRBJ1-1; possibly TRBD1 for D (6 bases). This CDR3 contains 14 residues. V was trimmed by 6 bases and J by 4 bases, leaving 18 bases between them. Germline V gene data show CDR1 as DFQATT and CDR2 as SNEGSKA (reference sequence).

This clonotype was recorded a few times. The chain carries TRBV3-1 and TRBJ2-1; D may be TRBD1 (6 bases). The length of the CDR3 is 15 residues. The germline V gene has CDR1 LGHDT and CDR2 YNNKEL (reference sequence). Trimming shortened V by 0 bases and J by 5 bases, and 11 bases separated the two germline ends. This CDR3 reads CASSQDPGVHNEQFF. The CDR3 DNA sequence: TGTGCCAGCAGCCAAGATCCAGGGGTCCACAATGAGCAGTTCTTC.

This clonotype was detected only once. CDR3: CASSWGTGSNTGELFF. CDR3 coding DNA: TGCGCCAGCAGCTGGGGGACAGGCTCGAACACCGGGGAGCTGTTTTTT. The genes are TRBV5-1 and TRBJ2-2, with TRBD1 identical over 8 bases. This CDR3 is built from 16 residues. Unmatched junction bases numbered 4, after V lost 3 bases and J lost 0 bases. The germline V gene has CDR1 SGHRS and CDR2 YFSETQ.

As for this clonotype: A read error may account for a junction end that differs from germline. The chain couples TRBV7-2 to TRBJ2-3; D is unclear. From germline, CDR1 is SGHTA and CDR2 FQGNSA. This CDR3 is built from 13 residues. The CDR3 sequence: CASSVAVKDTQYF. CDR3 nucleotides: TGTGCCAGCAGCGTAGCCGTGAAAGATACGCAGTATTTT.

The CDR3 is CASSPTGTPAPEAFF. CDR3 DNA: TGTGCCAGCAGCCCAACCGGGACCCCGGCACCTGAAGCTTTCTTT. The gene calls are TRBV9 and TRBJ1-1; a possible D gene is TRBD1 (5 bases). Germline CDR1 is SGDLS and CDR2 is YYNGEE. Trimming left V 4 bases short and J 6 bases short, with 19 bases between. The CDR3 is made up of 15 amino acids.

This clonotype was counted a few times. This CDR3 is CASSFDQETQYF. DNA for the CDR3: TGTGCCAGCAGTTTTGACCAAGAGACCCAGTACTTC. The gene calls are TRBV12-3 or TRBV12-4 and TRBJ2-5; D is unresolved. V was shortened by 3 bases and J by 0 bases, with 2 bases between the two germline ends. The CDR3 consists of 12 residues.

This clonotype was observed once. The junction differs from germline at one of its ends, possibly a read error. V gene TRBV20-1 combines with J gene TRBJ2-3; D is perhaps TRBD1 or TRBD2 (5 bases each). CDR1 is DFQATT and CDR2 is SNEGSKA in the germline V gene (reference sequence). This CDR3 is built from 15 residues. CDR3 in amino acids: CSTRDPRAGTDTQYF. The CDR3 nucleotides are TGCAGTACTAGAGATCCCAGGGCTGGCACAGATACGCAGTATTTT.

The CDR3 is CASSFIGGRETQYF. The CDR3 nucleotides read TGTGCCAGCAGCTTCATAGGGGGACGGGAGACCCAGTACTTC. This chain uses TRBV7-3 with TRBJ2-5, with a tentative D call TRBD1 (6 bases). CDR3 length: 14 residues. Trimming took 3 bases from V and 5 from J, leaving 13 bases between them. The germline V gene has CDR1 SGHTA and CDR2 FQGTGA. Full variable domain (outside the CDR3, taken from reference TRBV7-3 and TRBJ2-5): GAGVSQTPSNKVTEKGKYVELRCDPISGHTALYWYRQSLGQGPEFLIYFQGTGAADDSGLPNDRFFAVRPEGSVSTLKIQRTERGDSAVYLCASSFIGGRETQYFGPGTRLLVL.

This clonotype was detected only a few times. The chain joins TRBV24-1 to TRBJ2-5; 7 bases align to TRBD1. Germline values: CDR1 KGHDR, CDR2 SFDVKD. The CDR3 runs to 13 residues. With 4 bases clipped from V and 11 bases from J, the junction kept 9 bases outside the gene matches. CDR3 loop: CATSDQGVYEQYF. CDR3 bases: TGTGCCACCAGTGACCAGGGGGTCTATGAGCAGTACTTC.

The J gene is TRBJ2-7, the V gene TRBV6-4; 10 bases fit TRBD1. V shed 4 bases and J 7 bases; nucleotides not matched to a gene: 10. This CDR3 contains 15 residues. Germline CDR1 reads MRHNA; CDR2 reads SNTAGT. DNA of the CDR3: TGTGCCAGCAGTGCGGGACAGGGGTTTGTAAGGGAGCAGTACTTC. Its protein is CASSAGQGFVREQYF.

This sequence joins TRBV5-1 and TRBJ1-5; D is undetermined. Germline-derived CDR1 and CDR2 are SGHRS and YFSETQ. The CDR3 is 13 amino acids. The V gene lost 8 bases and the J gene lost 1 base, with 10 bases spanning the gap. In nucleotides, the CDR3 is TGCGCCAGTCGGTTAGACAGCAATCAGCCCCAGCATTTT. Translating gives CASRLDSNQPQHF. Full variable domain (missing parts from reference TRBV5-1 and TRBJ1-5): KAGVTQTPRYLIKTRGQQVTLSCSPISGHRSVSWYQQTPGQGLQFLFEYFSETQRNKGNFPGRFSGRQFSNSRSEMNVSTLELGDSALYLCASRLDSNQPQHFGDGTRLSIL.

The chain is built from TRBV6-2 or TRBV6-3 and TRBJ1-2; no clear D gene. Germline CDR1 and CDR2: MNHEY and SVGEGT. The CDR3 is 13 amino acids. Trimming removed 6 bases at V and 7 bases at J, with 15 bases between. The CDR3 DNA reads TGTGCCAGCAGAGAACTACTCTCGAGTGGCTACACCTTC. Translated: CASRELLSSGYTF.

This chain links TRBV6-6 with TRBJ2-2; 11 bases agree with TRBD1. V was pared by 2 bases and J by 5 bases, with 4 bases of the junction left unmatched. Germline V gene data show CDR1 as MNHNY and CDR2 as SVGAGI (reference sequence). CDR3 length equals 16 residues. DNA for the CDR3: TGTGCCAGCAGTTACACGGGACAGGGGGTGACCGGGGAGCTGTTTTTT. This gives the protein CASSYTGQGVTGELFF.

This clonotype was picked up a small number of times. The J gene is TRBJ1-6, the V gene TRBV9; the match to TRBD1 covers 7 bases. This CDR3 is built from 14 residues. CDR1 is SGDLS, CDR2 YYNGEE, per germline. Germline trimming cut 3 bases from V and 9 bases from J; bases unmatched to any gene: 6. The CDR3 DNA follows: TGTGCCAGCAGCGCTGGGGACAGCCTTTCACCCCTCCACTTT. Protein sequence: CASSAGDSLSPLHF.

The chain links TRBV14 to TRBJ1-4; D gene ambiguous. Germline V CDR1 and CDR2: SGHDN, FVKESK. The CDR3 has 15 amino acids. V was shortened by 2 bases and J by 4 bases, with 11 bases between the two germline ends. This chain's CDR3 is CASSQRAVFNEKLFF. The CDR3 DNA is TGTGCCAGCAGCCAAAGGGCAGTTTTTAATGAAAAACTGTTTTTT.

The CDR3 sequence is CASSVAAAYGYTF. CDR3 bases: TGTGCCAGCAGCGTAGCGGCAGCCTATGGCTACACCTTC. The chain has TRBV9 and TRBJ1-2, with D unclear. Between the trimmed V and J ends, which lost 0 bases and 4 bases, there was a span of 7 bases. Germline V gene data show CDR1 as SGDLS and CDR2 as YYNGEE. This CDR3 has 13 amino acids.

Turning to this clonotype: A read error is possible here, since a much larger clone lies one base away. The V gene is TRBV7-2, the J gene TRBJ2-7; no definite D call. The CDR3 sequence is 14 residues long. V lost 4 bases, J lost 3 bases, and 13 bases lay in between. Germline V gives CDR1 SGHTA, CDR2 FQGNSA. CDR3 bases: TGTGCCAGCAGCTCAGGTCTCAGTAACTACGAGCAGTACTTC. Its translation is CASSSGLSNYEQYF. Full variable domain (remainder filled in from reference TRBV7-2 and TRBJ2-7): GAGVSQSPSNKVTEKGKDVELRCDPISGHTALYWYRQSLGQGLEFLIYFQGNSAPDKSGLPSDRFSAERTGGSVSTLTIQRTQQEDSAVYLCASSSGLSNYEQYFGPGTRLTVT.

The chain links TRBV12-3 or TRBV12-4 to TRBJ2-5; D is ambiguous. Trimming stripped 4 bases from V and 3 bases from J, with 9 bases between. The CDR3 extends over 13 amino acids. CDR3 sequence reads: CASSSTTEETQYF. Here the CDR3 DNA reads TGTGCCAGCAGTTCGACAACAGAAGAGACCCAGTACTTC.

The chain has TRBV25-1 and TRBJ2-7; D is undetermined. The V gene lost 4 bases and the J gene lost 5 bases, with 6 bases spanning the gap. Germline V gives CDR1 MGHDK, CDR2 SYGVNS. This CDR3 contains 11 residues. This chain's CDR3 is CASSVGNEQYF. CDR3 DNA: TGTGCCAGCAGTGTTGGGAACGAGCAGTACTTC.